Each of the 30 T cell receptor beta chains below was sequenced from the same sample in a study of glioma-infiltrating T cells. The iRepertoire nested amplicon-rescue multiplex PCR amplified TCR alpha and beta CDR3s from RNA. TCRdb reprocessed the multiplex PCR reads via MiXCR and lists one record per CDR3 protein. The top ten clones hold roughly 5.4% of a sample with around 190,000 distinct CDR3 sequences, around 45% of them seen once. Sequencing input: glioma tissue, nonneoplastic brain tissue, or PBMCs (not recorded which). The receptors were gathered from a human donor with low-grade glioma or glioblastoma, undergoing nonglioma brain surgery, or in good health (not recorded which).

A note on this clonotype: This CDR3 fails to terminate in the conserved phenylalanine or tryptophan, so it likely reflects a read error. This chain connects TRBV3-1 to TRBJ1-6, with 7 nucleotides matching TRBD1. CDR3 size: 15 residues. Germline V gene lookup returns CDR1 LGHDT and CDR2 YNNKEL (reference sequence). Losses at the gene ends were 4 bases for V and 6 bases for J; bases not matched to a gene: 6. The CDR3 DNA sequence: TGTGCCAGCAGCCTCTCTTACAGGGGTAATTCACCCCTCCACTTA. Protein: CASSLSYRGNSPLHL.

Points on this clonotype: A much bigger clone sits one base away, suggesting this may be a read error. The chain employs TRBV20-1 and TRBJ2-1, with D possibly being TRBD2 (5 bases). The CDR3 is 15 residues long. Germline CDR1 reads DFQATT; CDR2 reads SNEGSKA (reference sequence). CDR3 region: CSARETTRSYNEQLF. CDR3 bases: TGCAGTGCTAGAGAGACTACCCGGTCATACAATGAGCAGTTATTC.

This clonotype has only one observation. A much larger clone sits a single nucleotide away, making a read error possible. V gene TRBV20-1 combines with J gene TRBJ1-6; tentatively, D is TRBD1 (5 bases). Germline-derived CDR1 and CDR2 are DFQATT and SNEGSKA (reference sequence). There are 14 residues in the CDR3. The CDR3 bases are TGCAGCTCCGGGACCGCAGGCCAGAATTCACCCCTCAACTTT. Translated, it gives CSSGTAGQNSPLNF.

Worth noting for this clonotype: No conserved phenylalanine or tryptophan is present at the end of the CDR3, so a read error is the likely explanation. V usage is TRBV28 and J usage is TRBJ1-4; no firm D call. The length of the CDR3 is 13 residues. Per germline, CDR1 MDHEN and CDR2 SYDVKM. The germline V and J ends were trimmed by 4 bases and 8 bases, with 11 bases remaining between them. CDR3 protein: CASSSHGKEKLFS. The DNA for the CDR3 is TGTGCCAGCAGTTCTCATGGAAAGGAAAAACTGTTTTCT.

This clonotype was seen a handful of times. The chain couples TRBV2 to TRBJ2-1; D might be TRBD1 or TRBD2, each matching 5 bases. CDR1 and CDR2 (germline): SNHLY, FYNNEI. The CDR3 is 14 amino acids. Trimming cost V 6 bases and J 3 bases, with 12 bases left between them. In nucleotides, the CDR3 is TGTGCCAGCAGGGGGGACCGACACTACAATGAGCAGTTCTTC. It codes for CASRGDRHYNEQFF.

This clonotype was found a few times. Since a much larger clone is just one base distant, this may be a read error. The chain has TRBV20-1 and TRBJ2-3; 9 nucleotides agree with TRBD2. J lost 5 bases, V lost 5 bases, and 11 bases had no gene match. This CDR3 comprises 15 residues. Germline loops: CDR1 DFQATT, CDR2 SNEGSKA (reference sequence). The CDR3 DNA reads TGCAGTGCTCTTTTTGGGGCGGGAGGGAGAGATACGCAGTATTTT. This encodes CSALFGAGGRDTQYF.

This clonotype was seen ten or more times. CDR3 residues: CASSASRTGRYEQYF. CDR3 sequence (DNA): TGTGCCAGCAGTGCCTCGCGGACCGGCCGTTACGAGCAGTACTTC. The chain links TRBV6-1 to TRBJ2-7; no firm D call. Germline V lookup: CDR1 MNHNS, CDR2 SASEGT. Between the trimmed V and J ends, which lost 4 bases and 4 bases, there was a span of 17 bases. This CDR3 spans 15 amino acids.

The chain recombines TRBV2 with TRBJ1-3, with TRBD1 matching over 7 bases. The CDR3 contains 15 residues. CDR1 and CDR2 from the germline V gene are SNHLY and FYNNEI. Losses at the gene ends were 6 bases for V and 3 bases for J; bases not matched to a gene: 8. The CDR3 bases are TGTGCCAGCAGCCCTTCAGGGGGTAATGGAAACACCATATATTTT. It is translated as CASSPSGGNGNTIYF.

For this clonotype: The conserved final phenylalanine or tryptophan is absent from the CDR3, which likely points to a read error. V gene TRBV6-1 combines with J gene TRBJ2-5; D gene ambiguous. Germline V gives CDR1 MNHNS, CDR2 SASEGT. Trimming took 7 bases from V and 2 from J, leaving 8 bases between them. The CDR3 totals 12 residues. CDR3 region: CASIQGQETQYL. The CDR3 bases are TGTGCCAGCATCCAAGGTCAAGAGACCCAGTACCTC.

The table lists this clonotype with many counts. The chain is built from TRBV27 and TRBJ2-3; 10 nucleotides line up with TRBD2. CDR1 and CDR2 (germline): MNHEY, SMNVEV (reference sequence). The trim removed 8 bases at V and 0 bases at J, leaving 8 bases unmatched. The CDR3 has 16 residues. The CDR3 reads CASGDRAGGSTDTQYF. The DNA for the CDR3 is TGTGCCAGCGGGGACCGAGCGGGAGGGAGCACAGATACGCAGTATTTT.

For this clonotype: One base away lies a much larger clone, so this may be a sequencing read error. This chain uses TRBV7-2 with TRBJ1-3; no definite D call. CDR1 is SGHTA and CDR2 is FQGNSA in the germline V gene. This CDR3 spans 14 amino acids. V dropped 1 base and J dropped 4 bases, with 8 bases sitting between them. The CDR3 protein is CASSLGGKGNTIYF. DNA of the CDR3: TGTGCCAGCAGCTTAGGGGGTAAAGGAAACACCATATATTTT.

This chain connects TRBV2 to TRBJ2-1; D not certain. Per germline, CDR1 SNHLY and CDR2 FYNNEI. The CDR3 loop spans 14 amino acids. Trimming removed 7 bases at V and 8 bases at J, with 18 bases between. The CDR3 region has the DNA TGTGCCAGCAAGATCGATGGCACCTCCCATGAGCAGTTCTTC. Its translation is CASKIDGTSHEQFF.

Ten or more counts support this clonotype. The chain employs TRBV15 and TRBJ2-5, with unresolved D. Germline V gene lookup returns CDR1 LNHNV and CDR2 YYDKDF (reference sequence). The length of the CDR3 is 14 residues. Trimming shortened V by 1 base and J by 4 bases, and 10 bases separated the two germline ends. This chain's CDR3 is CATSRGRVGETQYF. The CDR3 DNA sequence: TGTGCCACCAGCAGAGGACGGGTGGGAGAGACCCAGTACTTC.

This clonotype turned up a few times. J is TRBJ1-6 and V is TRBV3-1; D remains ambiguous. Germline CDR1 LGHDT, CDR2 YNNKEL (reference sequence). With 1 base removed from V and 7 bases from J, the gap between germline ends came to 8 bases. This CDR3 has 14 residues. CDR3 in amino acids: CASSQGLWNSPLHF. DNA for the CDR3: TGTGCCAGCAGCCAAGGTCTCTGGAATTCACCCCTCCACTTT.

This clonotype was found many times. CDR3 protein: CASSPTADGYTF. CDR3 DNA sequence: TGTGCCAGCAGCCCCACAGCCGATGGCTACACCTTC. The V gene is TRBV6-1, the J gene TRBJ1-2; D not resolved. Germline-derived CDR1 and CDR2 are MNHNS and SASEGT. Trimming left V 6 bases short and J 6 bases short, with 11 bases between. The CDR3 consists of 12 residues.

J is TRBJ2-5 and V is TRBV6-1; weak D call: TRBD1 (5 bases). The CDR3 is 14 residues long. Germline CDR1 MNHNS, CDR2 SASEGT. V lost 3 bases and J 8 bases, leaving 16 bases between the germline ends. Here the CDR3 reads CASSENQGFDTQYF. For the CDR3, the DNA is TGTGCCAGCAGTGAGAATCAGGGATTTGACACCCAGTACTTC.

As concerns this clonotype: Possible read error: a much larger clone is one base away. The genes are TRBV5-4 and TRBJ2-3; 7 nucleotides align to TRBD2. CDR1 SGHNT and CDR2 YYREEE come from the germline V gene (reference sequence). The CDR3 has 15 amino acids. Here the CDR3 DNA reads TGTGCCAGCAGATTGGGAGGGGCTGTCGGAGATACGCAGTATTTT. It specifies CASRLGGAVGDTQYF.

The CDR3 sequence is CASSLRKGSVEQPQHF. CDR3 coding DNA: TGTGCCAGCAGTTTAAGGAAAGGGTCGGTGGAGCAGCCCCAGCATTTT. V and J are TRBV12-3 or TRBV12-4 and TRBJ1-5; D is unresolved. The CDR3 sequence is 16 residues long. The ends were cut back, 2 bases at V and 7 bases at J, with 18 bases in the middle.

The J gene is TRBJ2-1, the V gene TRBV29-1, with TRBD1 matching 7 bases. Germline-derived CDR1 and CDR2 are SQVTM and ANQGSEA. The CDR3 has 14 residues. The V and J ends lost 7 bases and 7 bases, in that order; junction bases with no gene match: 13. CDR3: CSAGRDRARNEQFF. As DNA, the CDR3 is TGCAGCGCCGGACGAGACAGGGCGAGGAATGAGCAGTTCTTC.

As regards this clonotype: Just one base apart from a much larger clone, this may be a read error. The rearrangement uses TRBV7-3 and TRBJ2-7; 7 positions match TRBD2. This CDR3 has 15 residues. With V trimmed by 5 bases and J by 7 bases, 14 bases remained unmatched. CDR1 and CDR2 (germline): SGHTA, FQGTGA. The CDR3 here is CASSPGVGRGNEQYF. The CDR3 region has the DNA TGTGCCAGCAGCCCCGGTGTGGGGAGGGGAAATGAGCAGTACTTC.

The chain couples TRBV12-3 or TRBV12-4 to TRBJ2-3; D not certain. The CDR3 length is 15 residues. Trimming took 6 bases from V and 0 from J, leaving 13 bases between them. Here the CDR3 reads CASSLVLGSTDTQYF. The CDR3 DNA follows: TGTGCCAGCAGCTTGGTGCTGGGTAGCACAGATACGCAGTATTTT.

With regard to this clonotype: One junction end does not reproduce the germline sequence, and a read error may be involved. The chain links TRBV6-9 to TRBJ2-3; 7 positions match TRBD2. The CDR3 is 15 residues long. Germline lookup yields CDR1 MNHGY and CDR2 SVAAGI. CDR3 amino acids: CASSHPGGRTDRQYF. The CDR3, as DNA: TGTGCCAGCAGTCATCCGGGCGGGAGAACGGATAGGCAGTATTTT.

Comments on this clonotype: Mismatch with germline at one junction end may stem from a read error. The rearrangement uses TRBV28 and TRBJ1-2; D not resolved. Germline V lookup: CDR1 MDHEN, CDR2 SYDVKM. This CDR3 is 10 amino acids long. CDR3 nucleotide sequence: TGTGCCAGCACTTTATTTGTCTACACCTTC. This translates into CASTLFVYTF.

Concerning this clonotype itself: This sequence may be a read error, since a much larger clone differs from it by one base. This sequence joins TRBV20-1 and TRBJ2-5, with D perhaps matching TRBD1 (5 bases). With 3 bases removed from V and 4 bases from J, the gap between germline ends came to 15 bases. The CDR3 has 14 amino acids. Per germline, CDR1 DFQATT and CDR2 SNEGSKA (reference sequence). In DNA, the CDR3 is TGCAGTGCTAGGGACACCGACTTGCGAGAGACCCAGTACTTC. This encodes CSARDTDLRETQYF.

Details on this clonotype: This clone may be a read error of a much larger clone one base away. The chain employs TRBV12-3 or TRBV12-4 and TRBJ1-5; tentative D call: TRBD1 (5 bases). The CDR3 extends over 14 amino acids. Trimming left V 6 bases short and J 3 bases short, with 12 bases between. CDR3 nucleotides: TGTGCCAGCAGCCGAGACAGTTACAATCAGCCCCAGCATTTT. Amino acid sequence: CASSRDSYNQPQHF.

Only a few counts were recorded for this clonotype. The chain employs TRBV7-2 and TRBJ1-4; 7 positions agree with TRBD1. CDR3 size: 15 residues. Germline CDR1 and CDR2: SGHTA and FQGNSA. V lost 3 bases to trimming and J lost 7 bases; unmatched junction nucleotides: 8. Written as DNA, the CDR3 is TGTGCCAGCAGCTTGGGAGGCAGGGGGAGTGAAAAACTGTTTTTT. Protein sequence: CASSLGGRGSEKLFF.

This clonotype has ten or more counts. J is TRBJ1-5 and V is TRBV2; D is undetermined. V lost 2 bases to trimming and J lost 7 bases, with 15 bases between them. This CDR3 is 15 amino acids long. Germline V gives CDR1 SNHLY, CDR2 FYNNEI. CDR3 nucleotide sequence: TGTGCCAGCAGTGAAACGGAGGTCAGCTACCAGCCCCAGCATTTT. As protein: CASSETEVSYQPQHF.

This chain uses TRBV2 with TRBJ2-2; no firm D call. Germline values: CDR1 SNHLY, CDR2 FYNNEI. Trimming took 6 bases from V and 0 from J, leaving 8 bases between them. The CDR3 is 14 amino acids. CDR3 sequence (DNA): TGTGCCAGCAGCGAAACATCGAACACCGGGGAGCTGTTTTTT. This sequence encodes CASSETSNTGELFF.

For this clonotype: With a much larger clone just one base away, this may be a read error. V is TRBV2 and J is TRBJ2-3; D ambiguous. The ends were cut back, 3 bases at V and 1 base at J, with 14 bases in the middle. CDR3 length: 16 amino acids. Germline V lookup: CDR1 SNHLY, CDR2 FYNNEI. The CDR3 loop is CASSDRSIVGTDTQYF. CDR3 nucleotide sequence: TGTGCCAGCAGTGATAGAAGCATTGTGGGCACAGATACGCAGTATTTT.

This clonotype was found many times. The chain joins TRBV10-3 to TRBJ1-2; TRBD1 is a possible D gene (6 bases). In germline, CDR1 is ENHRY, CDR2 SYGVKD. The CDR3 length is 11 residues. V lost 8 bases to trimming and J lost 7 bases, with 11 bases between them. CDR3 loop: CAIPRDTGYTF. For the CDR3, the DNA is TGTGCCATCCCTCGGGACACTGGCTACACCTTC.